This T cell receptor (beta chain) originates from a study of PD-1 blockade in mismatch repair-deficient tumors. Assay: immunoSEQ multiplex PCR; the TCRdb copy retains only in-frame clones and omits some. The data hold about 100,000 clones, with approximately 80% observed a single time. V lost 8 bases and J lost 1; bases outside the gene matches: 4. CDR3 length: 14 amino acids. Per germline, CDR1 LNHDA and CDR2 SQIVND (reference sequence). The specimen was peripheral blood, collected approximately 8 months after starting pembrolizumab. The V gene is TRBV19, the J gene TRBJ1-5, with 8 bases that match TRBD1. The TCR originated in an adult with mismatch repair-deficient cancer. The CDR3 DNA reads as TGTGCCAGTGACAGGGGTTTGAGCAATCAGCCCCAGCATTTT. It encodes CASDRGLSNQPQHF.